This T cell receptor (beta chain) was profiled in a study of technical replicates of blood from several donors. Sequencing used immunoSEQ multiplex PCR; TCRdb keeps in-frame clones, though not all of them. The sample holds under 70,000 clones, 90% to 95% seen once. V shed 2 bases, J shed 7 bases, and the junction held 12 bases outside the gene matches. The CDR3 has 16 residues. Germline CDR1 MGHRA, CDR2 YSYEKL. V and J are TRBV4-1 and TRBJ2-7; TRBD1 matches at 9 bases. The specimen sequenced was PBMCs. This clonotype was sampled from a human donor in good health. Some clones in this sample may be carry-over from other donors' samples. The DNA of the CDR3 is TGCGCCAGCAGCCAATCCGGAGACAGGGGGGTCGGAGAGCAGTACTTC. It yields the protein CASSQSGDRGVGEQYF.